This T cell receptor beta chain was recorded in a study of T cells in localized non-small cell lung cancer. The repertoire was sequenced with immunoSEQ multiplex PCR; TCRdb's copy has only in-frame clones and lacks some. The table has 70,000 to 85,000 clones, roughly 84% seen once. The study, taken as a whole, reports: Appearing in adjacent lung were a median roughly 57 of the top 100 tumor clones. Prolonged overall survival went with higher T cell density in the blood. Sequencing was limited to one tumor region, leaving the possibility of heterogeneity open. Tumor trailed uninvolved adjacent lung in T cell clonality, which peaked there.

This CDR3 has 14 residues. V lost 8 bases to trimming and J lost 0 bases, with 13 bases between them. The germline gives CDR1 MGHDK, CDR2 SYGVNS. For this clone: Antigen specificity is unknown.

This sequence was found in a female donor at least 60 years old with stage I lung adenocarcinoma. Sequences were derived from peripheral blood, sampled before any cancer treatment. The chain links TRBV25-1 to TRBJ1-1, with D perhaps TRBD1 (5 bases). CDR3 loop: CASGRELLNTEAFF. DNA for the CDR3: TGTGCCAGCGGCAGGGAATTGTTGAACACTGAAGCTTTCTTT.